This TCR beta chain is from a study of monozygotic twins with inflammatory bowel disease. Germline CDR1 and CDR2: SGHAT and FQNNGV. The CDR3 is 17 residues long. As for this clonotype: Its target is unknown.

Study-level findings and limits: There was no support for any single strong signal or clonotype associated with IBD. Fewer clonotypes were shared with others by IBD patients than by healthy twins, especially with disease activity.

Samples each yielded cDNA through eight separate reactions. TCRdb reprocessed the 5' RACE reads; each CDR3 protein has one entry and no DNA is given. Its listing shows 170,000 or so distinct CDR3 sequences. Sequences were obtained from blood. The clonotype comes from a human donor with ulcerative colitis or Crohn's disease, or a healthy co-twin of an affected twin (not recorded which). This rearrangement joins TRBV11-2 to TRBJ2-1; no DNA is available, so the TRBD2 call from TCRdb remains unchecked. CDR3 in amino acids: CASSLGSSGFVYNEQFF. The full variable domain, completed using reference TRBV11-2 and TRBJ2-1, is EAGVAQSPRYKIIEKRQSVAFWCNPISGHATLYWYQQILGQGPKLLIQFQNNGVVDDSQLPKDRFSAERLKGVDSTLKIQPAKLEDSAVYLCASSLGSSGFVYNEQFFGPGTRLTVL.